The 16 T cell receptor beta chains presented below share a single source sample, sequenced in a study of T cells in Graves' hyperthyroidism and ophthalmopathy. Researchers amplified the TCR beta CDR3 regions from RNA transcripts. Initially, a first-round RT-PCR of the TCR CDR3 employed the HTBI primer set. MiXCR was run by TCRdb on the multiplex PCR reads, yielding one entry per CDR3 protein. The data contain approximately 510,000 distinct CDR3 sequences, roughly 20% of them singletons. The specimen sequenced was blood. The receptors originated from a man in his late teens or twenties with Graves' hyperthyroidism.

This clonotype appeared many times. This chain connects TRBV20-1 to TRBJ2-2; D is undetermined. This CDR3 is 14 amino acids long. V lost 6 bases and J 3 bases, leaving 14 bases between the germline ends. CDR1 DFQATT and CDR2 SNEGSKA come from the germline V gene (reference sequence). CDR3 DNA sequence: TGCAGTGCCGTAGAAGATAGCTACACCGGGGAGCTGTTTTTT. Its protein product is CSAVEDSYTGELFF.

This clonotype was counted at least ten times. This sequence joins TRBV6-1 and TRBJ1-5; 8 nucleotides line up with TRBD1. The CDR3 spans 12 residues. Germline CDR1 and CDR2: MNHNS and SASEGT. Unmatched junction bases numbered 2, after V lost 6 bases and J lost 7 bases. CDR3 protein: CASRQGDQPQHF. Written as DNA, the CDR3 is TGTGCCAGCAGACAGGGGGACCAGCCCCAGCATTTT.

Ten or more counts support this clonotype. This chain joins TRBV27 and TRBJ1-3; D unresolved. This CDR3 spans 15 amino acids. With 0 bases removed from V and 0 bases from J, the gap between germline ends came to 6 bases. Germline loops: CDR1 MNHEY, CDR2 SMNVEV (reference sequence). CDR3 sequence: CASSLSALSGNTIYF. In nucleotides, the CDR3 is TGTGCCAGCAGTTTATCCGCCCTCTCTGGAAACACCATATATTTT.

At least ten counts were recorded for this clonotype. V usage is TRBV20-1 and J usage is TRBJ1-5, with D uncertain. The germline V gene has CDR1 DFQATT and CDR2 SNEGSKA (reference sequence). This CDR3 region has 13 residues. Deletions cut 0 bases from V and 6 bases from J, with 9 bases between. The CDR3 nucleotides are TGCAGTGCTAGAGATCTTGGCGGTCAGCCCCAGCATTTT. Protein: CSARDLGGQPQHF.

This clonotype was counted between two and nine times. The chain carries TRBV7-2 and TRBJ2-3; D possibly matches TRBD1 or TRBD2 (5 bases each). Germline lookup yields CDR1 SGHTA and CDR2 FQGNSA. This CDR3 contains 14 residues. With 5 bases removed from V and 2 bases from J, the gap between germline ends came to 11 bases. The CDR3 reads CASSPTGATDTQYF. Written as DNA, the CDR3 is TGTGCCAGCAGCCCTACCGGGGCCACAGATACGCAGTATTTT. The full variable domain, completed using reference TRBV7-2 and TRBJ2-3, is GAGVSQSPSNKVTEKGKDVELRCDPISGHTALYWYRQSLGQGLEFLIYFQGNSAPDKSGLPSDRFSAERTGGSVSTLTIQRTQQEDSAVYLCASSPTGATDTQYFGPGTRLTVL.

The chain uses TRBV20-1 and TRBJ1-1; 10 bases are a match to TRBD1. The CDR3 consists of 14 residues. The germline V gene has CDR1 DFQATT and CDR2 SNEGSKA (reference sequence). The junction had 6 bases not matched to a gene; V was cut back by 5 bases and J by 3 bases. CDR3 in amino acids: CSARDGQGDTEAFF. CDR3 DNA: TGCAGTGCTCGCGACGGACAGGGGGACACTGAAGCTTTCTTT.

The sample holds many counts of this clonotype. The chain is built from TRBV3-1 and TRBJ2-7; TRBD2 is a possible D gene (6 bases). Germline V gives CDR1 LGHDT, CDR2 YNNKEL (reference sequence). V was trimmed by 4 bases and J by 4 bases, leaving 11 bases between them. This CDR3 comprises 13 residues. CDR3 nucleotide sequence: TGTGCCAGCAGCCGGGGCGGGATTTACGAGCAGTACTTC. Amino acid sequence: CASSRGGIYEQYF.

The chain joins TRBV28 to TRBJ1-6; D possibly corresponds to TRBD1 (5 bases). From germline, CDR1 is MDHEN and CDR2 SYDVKM. CDR3 length: 16 residues. V lost 3 bases, J lost 10 bases, and 19 bases lay in between. The CDR3 DNA reads as TGTGCCAGCAGTTTCCCGTTGGGGCAGGCGGGGTCACCCCTCCACTTT. Its protein product is CASSFPLGQAGSPLHF.

Many counts were recorded for this clonotype. The genes are TRBV6-1 and TRBJ2-4; unclear D gene. Germline-derived CDR1 and CDR2 are MNHNS and SASEGT. Between the trimmed V and J ends, which lost 3 bases and 5 bases, there was a span of 11 bases. The CDR3 is 14 amino acids. The CDR3, as DNA: TGTGCCAGCAGTGAGTTCTGGAACCAAAACATTCAGTACTTC. As protein: CASSEFWNQNIQYF.

This clonotype was recorded at least ten times. The gene calls are TRBV20-1 and TRBJ1-1; perhaps TRBD1 as D (5 bases). Germline V CDR1 and CDR2: DFQATT, SNEGSKA (reference sequence). Trimming cost V 3 bases and J 3 bases, with 8 bases left between them. The CDR3 loop spans 12 amino acids. This CDR3 reads CSASIRDTEAFF. As DNA, the CDR3 is TGCAGTGCTAGTATCAGGGACACTGAAGCTTTCTTT.

The chain employs TRBV28 and TRBJ2-7; D is perhaps TRBD1 (6 bases). CDR1 and CDR2 (germline): MDHEN, SYDVKM. The germline V and J ends were trimmed by 10 bases and 1 base, with 14 bases remaining between them. The CDR3 spans 13 residues. The DNA of the CDR3 is TGTGCCAACCTAACAGGGACATCCTACGAGCAGTACTTC. This translates into CANLTGTSYEQYF.

This clonotype was detected many times. The chain is built from TRBV6-2 or TRBV6-3 and TRBJ1-2; 7 bases are shared with TRBD1. CDR1 and CDR2 from the germline V gene are MNHEY and SVGEGT. V was clipped by 6 bases and J by 13 bases; unmatched bases: 11. The CDR3 runs to 12 residues. For the CDR3, the DNA is TGTGCCAGCAGCCGCGGACAGGTCGGAGGCACCTTC. As protein: CASSRGQVGGTF.

This clonotype has a count of ten or more. The chain employs TRBV6-1 and TRBJ2-2; TRBD2 matches at 10 bases. V lost 1 base, J lost 0 bases, and 2 bases stayed unmatched. CDR3 length equals 17 residues. Germline V gives CDR1 MNHNS, CDR2 SASEGT. The chain's CDR3 is CASSEVLAGPNTGELFF. The CDR3, as DNA: TGTGCCAGCAGTGAAGTACTAGCGGGACCGAACACCGGGGAGCTGTTTTTT.

This clonotype has at least ten counts. The V gene is TRBV9, the J gene TRBJ2-5, with a possible D match to TRBD1 (5 bases). The CDR3 runs 16 residues. Per the germline V gene, CDR1 is SGDLS and CDR2 is YYNGEE. V was shortened by 0 bases and J by 5 bases, with 17 bases between the two germline ends. CDR3 sequence (DNA): TGTGCCAGCAGCGTAGAGGGGCGGCAGTTTTGGGAGACCCAGTACTTC. The encoded protein is CASSVEGRQFWETQYF. Complete variable domain (other parts from reference TRBV9 and TRBJ2-5): DSGVTQTPKHLITATGQRVTLRCSPRSGDLSVYWYQQSLDQGLQFLIQYYNGEERAKGNILERFSAQQFPDLHSELNLSSLELGDSALYFCASSVEGRQFWETQYFGPGTRLLVL.

In this sample, this clonotype turned up many times. The chain uses TRBV6-1 and TRBJ2-7; D gene uncertain. The V end was cut by 2 bases, the J end by 2 bases, with 10 bases between. CDR3 length: 14 residues. CDR1 is MNHNS and CDR2 is SASEGT in the germline V gene. Here the CDR3 DNA reads TGTGCCAGCAGTGAAACGCCTTACACCTACGAGCAGTACTTC. It yields the protein CASSETPYTYEQYF.

With respect to this clonotype: A read error may be the cause here, since a much bigger clone is one base away. The chain recombines TRBV10-3 with TRBJ1-2; D gene uncertain. Per germline, CDR1 ENHRY and CDR2 SYGVKD. CDR3 length equals 14 residues. This CDR3 reads CAISDVSGDYGYAF. DNA of the CDR3: TGTGCCATCAGTGATGTCAGCGGCGACTATGGCTACGCCTTC.